The table lists the clone carrying this T cell receptor (beta chain) with many counts. The data stem from a study of T-cell reconstitution after alpha-beta-depleted transplantation in children. The library targeted TCRbeta and was prepared with unique molecular identifiers. TCRdb ran MiXCR on the PCR reads and lists one entry per CDR3 protein. The sample gives hundreds of thousands of distinct CDR3 sequences, 8% to 11% of which show up once; around 2% is in the top ten. Trimming pared 0 bases from V and 2 bases from J, leaving 5 bases between. Per the germline V gene, CDR1 is MNHEY and CDR2 is SVGAGI. The CDR3 is 13 amino acids.

This TCR was recovered from a child aged 2 to 9 with inherited bone marrow failure, due to receive a stem cell transplant. This specimen was PBMCs, taken before TCRalphabeta/CD19-depleted stem cell transplant. The rearrangement uses TRBV6-5 and TRBJ2-7, with D uncertain. CDR3 region: CASSYSLPYEQYF. DNA of the CDR3: TGTGCCAGCAGTTACTCTCTCCCCTACGAGCAGTACTTC.